A few counts support the clone carrying this T cell receptor (beta chain). TCRdb reanalysed the 5' RACE reads using MiXCR and keeps one entry per CDR3 protein. The table has some 220,000 distinct CDR3 sequences, more than 3% seen once. CDR1 and CDR2 (germline): SGHRS, YFSETQ. Trimming shortened V by 3 bases and J by 5 bases, and 14 bases separated the two germline ends. The CDR3 has 14 amino acids. This record belongs to a study of T cells after yellow fever vaccination. This TCR derives from a man in his late teens or twenties who received the YFV17D yellow fever vaccine. Sequencing was performed on CD4+ T cells sorted from PBMCs, taken 10 days after the yellow fever booster vaccination. The chain has TRBV5-1 and TRBJ2-5, with D tentatively TRBD2 (5 bases). The CDR3 DNA sequence: TGCGCCAGCAGCTCCTCTCCTGGGAGTGAGACCCAGTACTTC. This sequence encodes CASSSSPGSETQYF.